The TCR beta chain under discussion was sequenced for a study of T cell responses to AZD1222 COVID-19 vaccine. Generated by immunoSEQ multiplex PCR, the TCRdb table keeps only in-frame clones and is missing some. The sample has about 130,000 clones; around 90% are singletons. This CDR3 is 16 amino acids long. V gave up 4 bases and J gave up 2 bases, with 18 bases separating them. Germline assignment: CDR1 SGHNT and CDR2 YYREEE (reference sequence). The receptor was derived from an adult in good health. The rearrangement links TRBV5-4 to TRBJ1-2; perhaps TRBD1 as D (5 bases). The sequencing here drew on peripheral blood, taken on day 0 of AZD1222 vaccination. The CDR3 region is CASSTPGTYGNYGYTF. The CDR3, as DNA: TGTGCCAGCAGCACCCCCGGGACGTATGGAAACTATGGCTACACCTTC. Looking up the rest from reference TRBV5-4 and TRBJ1-2 gives the full variable domain: ETGVTQSPTHLIKTRGQQVTLRCSSQSGHNTVSWYQQALGQGPQFIFQYYREEENGRGNFPPRFSGLQFPNYSSELNVNALELDDSALYLCASSTPGTYGNYGYTFGSGTRLTVV.